The 2 T cell receptor beta chains in this list originate from one sample, sequenced in a study of blood T cell repertoires in COVID-19. Libraries were prepared by immunoSEQ multiplex PCR; TCRdb keeps only in-frame clonotypes and omits some of them. The table includes about 230,000 clones, 84% detected once. The source material was peripheral blood. These TCRs come from a man aged 35 to 55 who had recovered from COVID-19.

The chain recombines TRBV4-3 with TRBJ1-6; maybe TRBD1 (5 bases). Germline assignment: CDR1 LGHNA and CDR2 YSLEER. Between the trimmed V and J ends, which lost 0 bases and 8 bases, there was a span of 20 bases. The CDR3 consists of 18 residues. CDR3 coding DNA: TGCGCCAGCAGCCAAGATTGGGACTTAGGAAGTCGTGATTCACCCCTCCACTTT. It encodes CASSQDWDLGSRDSPLHF.

This clone was counted many times. The junction differs from germline at one of its ends, possibly a read error. This chain uses TRBV19 with TRBJ2-2; D might be TRBD2 (5 bases). CDR3 length equals 13 residues. Germline assignment: CDR1 LNHDA and CDR2 SQIVND (reference sequence). CDR3 DNA sequence: TGTGCCAGTAGTATTTCGCGGCGCGGGCAGCTGTTTTTT. This codes for CASSISRRGQLFF.